Below, 11 T cell receptor beta chains from the same sample are listed, as sequenced in a study of cytomegalovirus exposure and HLA in healthy donors. Primers: 60 Vbeta forward and 13 Jbeta reverse. Sequenced by immunoSEQ multiplex PCR; TCRdb stores in-frame clones only, minus some. The table lists some 130,000 clones, roughly 78% of them singletons. The specimen sequenced was PBMCs. Every receptor here comes from a man aged 30 to 45 in good health.

The rearrangement joins TRBV5-1 to TRBJ1-4, with TRBD1 identical over 7 bases. Looked up from germline, CDR1 is SGHRS and CDR2 is YFSETQ. V lost 2 bases and J lost 3; bases outside the gene matches: 7. This CDR3 comprises 16 residues. The CDR3 DNA reads as TGCGCCAGCAGCTTCCCGACAGGGAGTGCTAATGAAAAACTGTTTTTT. Amino acid sequence: CASSFPTGSANEKLFF.

V usage is TRBV30 and J usage is TRBJ2-1; 16 bases fit TRBD2. The CDR3 is 15 residues long. Germline V gene lookup returns CDR1 GTSNPN and CDR2 SVGIG (reference sequence). V dropped 8 bases and J dropped 8; count of bases not matched to a gene: 9. As DNA, the CDR3 is TGTGCCCAGGGGACTAGCGGGAGGGCCAACGATGAGCAGTTCTTC. Protein product: CAQGTSGRANDEQFF.

The chain joins TRBV18 to TRBJ1-1, with 8 bases lining up with TRBD1. CDR1 is KGHSH and CDR2 is LQKENI in the germline V gene. The CDR3 is made up of 14 amino acids. V was pared by 3 bases and J by 7 bases, with 7 bases of the junction left unmatched. CDR3: CASSPGQGGNEAFF. CDR3 nucleotides: TGTGCCAGCTCACCCGGACAGGGAGGCAATGAAGCTTTCTTT.

The J gene is TRBJ2-6, the V gene TRBV6-4; no reliable D call. Germline-derived CDR1 and CDR2 are MRHNA and SNTAGT. The CDR3 covers 15 residues. Trimming cost V 0 bases and J 4 bases, with 7 bases left between them. The CDR3: CASSDSIRGANVLTF. In DNA, the CDR3 is TGTGCCAGCAGTGACTCGATTCGGGGGGCCAACGTCCTGACTTTC.

This clone was seen just once. V and J are TRBV7-3 and TRBJ2-3; D is possibly TRBD2 (6 bases). Germline V gene lookup returns CDR1 SGHTA and CDR2 FQGTGA. The CDR3 is made up of 15 amino acids. Trimming cost V 4 bases and J 2 bases, with 13 bases left between them. This CDR3 reads CASSSHSGLTDTQYF. CDR3 nucleotide sequence: TGTGCCAGCAGCTCTCATAGCGGACTCACAGATACGCAGTATTTT.

This chain joins TRBV4-1 and TRBJ2-1; 10 nucleotides align to TRBD2. V dropped 5 bases and J dropped 7; count of bases not matched to a gene: 11. The CDR3 covers 16 residues. In germline, CDR1 is MGHRA, CDR2 YSYEKL. CDR3: CASSGKALAGVNEQFF. The CDR3 region has the DNA TGCGCCAGCAGCGGAAAAGCCCTAGCGGGAGTTAATGAGCAGTTCTTC.

The chain employs TRBV6-1 and TRBJ2-5, with TRBD2 identical over 9 bases. The DNA end lines up better with TRBJ2-7; the J call may be wrong. This CDR3 contains 14 residues. Germline V CDR1 and CDR2: MNHNS, SASEGT. The CDR3, as DNA: TGTGCCAGCAAGGCGGGAGGGAGCACCTACGAGCAGTACTTC. Translation gives CASKAGGSTYEQYF.

The chain carries TRBV7-9 and TRBJ2-1, with 8 bases matching TRBD2. CDR3 length: 13 amino acids. Per the germline V gene, CDR1 is SEHNR and CDR2 is FQNEAQ (reference sequence). Losses at the gene ends were 6 bases for V and 4 bases for J; bases not matched to a gene: 2. The CDR3 loop is CASRASGYNEQFF. The DNA for the CDR3 is TGTGCCAGCAGGGCTAGCGGGTACAATGAGCAGTTCTTC.

The chain joins TRBV27 to TRBJ2-3; TRBD2 matches 7 bases. Germline CDR1 reads MNHEY; CDR2 reads SMNVEV (reference sequence). The CDR3 contains 19 residues. V shed 3 bases, J shed 1 base, and the junction held 16 bases outside the gene matches. The CDR3 region is CASSLTPWIREAGTDTQYF. The CDR3 DNA is TGTGCCAGCAGTTTGACCCCCTGGATACGGGAGGCGGGCACAGATACGCAGTATTTT.

The chain uses TRBV4-3 and TRBJ1-2; 9 bases agree with TRBD1. Germline-derived CDR1 and CDR2 are LGHNA and YSLEER. V shed 0 bases and J 3 bases; nucleotides not matched to a gene: 8. The CDR3 covers 17 residues. The CDR3 sequence: CASSQEYKTGGYYGYTF. The CDR3 DNA is TGCGCCAGCAGCCAAGAGTATAAGACAGGGGGTTACTATGGCTACACCTTC.

The sample holds one count of this clone. The J gene is TRBJ2-3, the V gene TRBV7-6; TRBD2 aligns across 14 bases. Looked up from germline, CDR1 is SGHVS and CDR2 is FNYEAQ. Trimming at V came to 5 bases and at J to 4 bases, leaving 14 bases not matched to a gene. The CDR3 runs to 19 residues. In DNA form, the CDR3 reads TGTGCCAGCAGCCGGCCCGGACTAGCGGGAGGAGGGCCGGCAGATACGCAGTATTTT. It yields the protein CASSRPGLAGGGPADTQYF.